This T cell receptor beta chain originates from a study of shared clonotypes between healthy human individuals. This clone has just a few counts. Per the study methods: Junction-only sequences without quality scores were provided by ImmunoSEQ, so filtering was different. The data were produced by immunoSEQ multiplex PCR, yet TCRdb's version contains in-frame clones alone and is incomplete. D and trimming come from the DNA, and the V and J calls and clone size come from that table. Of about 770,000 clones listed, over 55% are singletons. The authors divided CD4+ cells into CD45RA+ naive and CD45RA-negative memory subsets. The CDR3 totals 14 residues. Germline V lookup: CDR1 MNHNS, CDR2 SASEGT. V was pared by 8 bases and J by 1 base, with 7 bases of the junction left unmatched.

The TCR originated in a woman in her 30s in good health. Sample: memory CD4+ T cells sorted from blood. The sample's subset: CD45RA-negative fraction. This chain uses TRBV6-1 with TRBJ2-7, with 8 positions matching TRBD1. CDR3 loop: CASDRDRSSYEQYF. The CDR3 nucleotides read TGTGCCAGCGATCGGGACAGGAGTTCCTACGAGCAGTACTTC.